The next 9 T cell receptor beta chains were all read from a single sample in a study of blood T cells in healthy people across ages. PCR was performed a second time for about 7 to 12 cycles using a sample-barcoded 5' primer and a J-beta primer mix. TCRdb reanalysed the 5' RACE reads using MiXCR and keeps one entry per CDR3 protein. Seen here are roughly 930,000 distinct CDR3 sequences, roughly 43% observed once, and the top ten hold over 10%. Sequencing was performed on blood. The receptors originated from a young man in good health.

The V gene is TRBV27, the J gene TRBJ1-5; D unresolved. The CDR3 totals 15 residues. The germline CDR1 and CDR2 sequences are MNHEY and SMNVEV (reference sequence). The V and J ends lost 2 bases and 1 base respectively, with 9 bases between them. CDR3 residues: CASSLTLGSNQPQHF. The CDR3 DNA reads TGTGCCAGCAGTTTAACCTTAGGGAGCAATCAGCCCCAGCATTTT.

The chain has TRBV28 and TRBJ2-4; D gene uncertain. This CDR3 spans 17 amino acids. V lost 4 bases and J lost 0, with 16 bases in between. Germline CDR1 and CDR2: MDHEN and SYDVKM. CDR3 region: CASSYRVRILAKNIQYF. The CDR3 region has the DNA TGTGCCAGCAGTTATAGGGTGCGGATTCTAGCCAAAAACATTCAGTACTTC.

This clonotype was counted a few times. This may be a read error: a much more frequent sequence differs by one nucleotide. This chain joins TRBV28 and TRBJ1-2; no reliable D call. CDR1 is MDHEN, CDR2 SYDVKM, per germline. Trimming took off 4 bases at V and 4 bases at J, with 10 bases between the two ends. This CDR3 spans 13 amino acids. The DNA for the CDR3 is TGTGCCAGCAGTTGTATGGCAGGCTATGGCTACACCTTC. It translates to CASSCMAGYGYTF.

J is TRBJ2-5 and V is TRBV6-1; the match to TRBD2 covers 9 bases. The CDR3 runs to 17 residues. Germline CDR1 and CDR2: MNHNS and SASEGT. J lost 0 bases, V lost 2 bases, and 7 bases had no gene match. CDR3 in DNA: TGTGCCAGCAGTGAACTGGGAGCGGGGGGTAACCAAGAGACCCAGTACTTC. Translation gives CASSELGAGGNQETQYF.

CDR3 residues: CASSISGGEINYGYTF. The CDR3 nucleotides read TGTGCCAGCAGCATTTCGGGGGGGGAAATTAACTATGGCTACACCTTC. The chain carries TRBV7-2 and TRBJ1-2, with D perhaps TRBD1 (5 bases). The CDR3 totals 16 residues. The V end lost 5 bases, the J end lost 1 base, and 17 bases lay between the germline ends. Germline values: CDR1 SGHTA, CDR2 FQGNSA.

In DNA, the CDR3 is TGCAGTGCTAAACCAGGGGGGTTCGAAGATACGCAGTATTTT. Translated, it gives CSAKPGGFEDTQYF. V and J are TRBV20-1 and TRBJ2-3; TRBD1 is a possible D gene (7 bases). The CDR3 consists of 14 residues. The V end was cut by 4 bases, the J end by 5 bases, with 16 bases between. The germline V gene has CDR1 DFQATT and CDR2 SNEGSKA (reference sequence).

This sequence joins TRBV20-1 and TRBJ2-2; D may be TRBD1 (6 bases). Germline V gene lookup returns CDR1 DFQATT and CDR2 SNEGSKA (reference sequence). This CDR3 is 14 amino acids long. V lost 0 bases to trimming and J lost 7 bases, with 12 bases between them. CDR3 in amino acids: CSAREHRVGGELFF. The DNA for the CDR3 is TGCAGTGCTAGAGAACACAGGGTGGGCGGGGAGCTGTTTTTT.

This clonotype was detected only a few times. The V and J genes are TRBV29-1 and TRBJ2-7; TRBD2 matches at 9 bases. The CDR3 loop spans 13 amino acids. J lost 3 bases, V lost 7 bases, and 7 bases had no gene match. Per the germline V gene, CDR1 is SQVTM and CDR2 is ANQGSEA. Here the CDR3 DNA reads TGCAGCGGAAGATTTAGCGGGAGCTACGAGCAGTACTTC. Translation: CSGRFSGSYEQYF.

This clonotype showed up many times. V is TRBV27 and J is TRBJ2-7, with D maybe TRBD2 (6 bases). The CDR3 covers 15 residues. Trimming took off 8 bases at V and 0 bases at J, with 17 bases between the two ends. Germline V gives CDR1 MNHEY, CDR2 SMNVEV (reference sequence). DNA of the CDR3: TGTGCCAGCTCGCTAGGGTCCGGGGGCTCCTACGAGCAGTACTTC. Amino acid sequence: CASSLGSGGSYEQYF.